This T cell receptor beta chain was recorded in a study of T cells in Graves' hyperthyroidism and ophthalmopathy. Study as a whole: The initial diagnosis was the point when peripheral blood was collected, ahead of any treatment.

A remark on this clonotype: Its antigen is as yet unknown.

Study-level results: Stable hyperthyroidism was separated from ophthalmopathy by a model based on 13 V-J features. Expanded thyroid clonotypes (above 0.001) were mostly also found in blood.

This CDR3 spans 17 amino acids. Trimming took 5 bases from V and 5 from J; bases not matched to a gene: 16. CDR1 is SEHNR and CDR2 is FQNEAQ in the germline V gene (reference sequence). Extraction of PBMCs used around 9.6 ml of fresh peripheral blood. Amplified regions were TCR beta CDR3 sequences from RNA transcripts. First-round RT-PCR of the TCR CDR3 relied on the HTBI primer set. TCRdb analysed the multiplex PCR reads with MiXCR anew, one entry per CDR3 protein. The profile shows approximately 600,000 distinct CDR3 sequences, about 14% of them singletons. This TCR came from a woman aged 18-35 years with Graves' ophthalmopathy. The rearrangement joins TRBV7-9 to TRBJ2-5, with TRBD1 identical over 8 bases. The sequencing sample was made of blood. In DNA form, the CDR3 reads TGTGCCAGCAGCCCCCGGGACAGGTCCATCGTTGAGGAGACCCAGTACTTC. It specifies CASSPRDRSIVEETQYF.